The 20 T cell receptor beta chains below all came from one sample that was sequenced in a study of beta chain features in type 1 diabetes. TCRB transcripts that were expressed got sequenced, as all of the isolated RNA had been reverse transcribed. Repertoires were generated with immunoSEQ multiplex PCR, while TCRdb's copy carries only in-frame clones and drops some. The sample lists 900,000 or so clones, about a sixth occurring once. The sequenced sample consisted of naive CD4+ T cells from blood. These receptors all come from a woman under 30 in good health.

The rearrangement uses TRBV27 and TRBJ1-2, with TRBD1 identical over 8 bases. In germline, CDR1 is MNHEY, CDR2 SMNVEV (reference sequence). The CDR3 contains 13 residues. The V gene end was trimmed by 4 bases and the J gene end by 5 bases; junction bases not matched to a gene: 3. The CDR3 coding sequence is TGTGCCAGCAGTTATGACAGGGGATATGGCTACACCTTC. Residues: CASSYDRGYGYTF.

The chain recombines TRBV5-1 with TRBJ2-5; D gene uncertain. This CDR3 contains 11 residues. V was shortened by 4 bases and J by 1 base, with 2 bases between the two germline ends. Germline V gene lookup returns CDR1 SGHRS and CDR2 YFSETQ. In nucleotides, the CDR3 is TGCGCCAGCAGCGTCCAAGAGACCCAGTACTTC. Translated, it gives CASSVQETQYF.

This clone was found a few times. The sample has other DNA sequences that encode this CDR3 too. J is TRBJ1-5 and V is TRBV9, with D possibly TRBD1 on 6 matching bases. V was shortened by 0 bases and J by 4 bases, with 11 bases between the two germline ends. This CDR3 has 15 amino acids. Germline values: CDR1 SGDLS, CDR2 YYNGEE. The CDR3 DNA sequence: TGTGCCAGCAGCGTAGGAGGGGGGCGAAATCAGCCCCAGCATTTT. It is translated as CASSVGGGRNQPQHF.

The rearrangement uses TRBV5-4 and TRBJ1-1, with D perhaps matching TRBD1 (5 bases). CDR1 is SGHNT and CDR2 is YYREEE in the germline V gene (reference sequence). The CDR3 spans 14 residues. Deletions cut 1 base from V and 5 bases from J, with 12 bases between. CDR3 sequence (DNA): TGTGCCAGCAGCTTGACAGGAATGGGAACTGAAGCTTTCTTT. The encoded protein is CASSLTGMGTEAFF.

This clone was counted between two and nine times. This sequence joins TRBV7-8 and TRBJ2-3; D perhaps matches TRBD2 (5 bases). This CDR3 has 16 residues. Germline V gene lookup returns CDR1 SGHVS and CDR2 FQNEAQ. Between the trimmed V and J ends, which lost 2 bases and 0 bases, there was a span of 12 bases. The CDR3 DNA reads as TGTGCCAGCAGCTTACAAGCGGCCCCAAGCACAGATACGCAGTATTTT. This gives the protein CASSLQAAPSTDTQYF.

The chain uses TRBV4-2 and TRBJ2-6, with 10 bases that match TRBD1. V lost 3 bases and J lost 4; bases outside the gene matches: 6. The CDR3 runs 17 residues. CDR1 LGHNA and CDR2 YNFKEQ come from the germline V gene. The CDR3 DNA follows: TGTGCCAGCAGCCACCGACAGGGGGCGGCGGGGGCCAACGTCCTGACTTTC. It is translated as CASSHRQGAAGANVLTF.

The J gene is TRBJ2-2, the V gene TRBV5-1; 7 bases map to TRBD2. CDR1 is SGHRS, CDR2 YFSETQ, per germline. CDR3 length: 16 residues. With 0 bases clipped from V and 0 bases from J, the junction kept 2 bases outside the gene matches. The DNA for the CDR3 is TGCGCCAGCAGCTTGGGGGACTATGCGAACACCGGGGAGCTGTTTTTT. Amino acid sequence: CASSLGDYANTGELFF. Filled out from reference TRBV5-1 and TRBJ2-2, the complete variable domain reads KAGVTQTPRYLIKTRGQQVTLSCSPISGHRSVSWYQQTPGQGLQFLFEYFSETQRNKGNFPGRFSGRQFSNSRSEMNVSTLELGDSALYLCASSLGDYANTGELFFGEGSRLTVL.

This sequence joins TRBV7-2 and TRBJ2-3; unclear D gene. The germline CDR1 and CDR2 sequences are SGHTA and FQGNSA. The V end was cut by 4 bases, the J end by 5 bases, with 10 bases between. The CDR3 extends over 13 amino acids. The CDR3 region has the DNA TGTGCCAGCAGCTCTCGCGCTGTAGATACGCAGTATTTT. This translates into CASSSRAVDTQYF.

The rearrangement uses TRBV5-1 and TRBJ2-7; 8 bases fit TRBD2. There are 15 residues in the CDR3. Germline V gene lookup returns CDR1 SGHRS and CDR2 YFSETQ. V shed 6 bases and J 0 bases; nucleotides not matched to a gene: 8. CDR3 sequence (DNA): TGCGCCAGCACCAGGACTAGCCCAACCTCCTACGAGCAGTACTTC. Translated, it gives CASTRTSPTSYEQYF.

In its sample, this clone was seen a few times. The chain carries TRBV1 and TRBJ2-1; the table's D call TRBD2 went unverified against the DNA. TRBV1 is deemed a pseudogene. The CDR3 runs 23 residues. For the CDR3, the DNA is TGCACCAGCAGCCAAGATGACCCCTATCTAGCGGGAGGGCCTATTAGCTCCTACAATGAGCAGTTCTTC. Amino acids: CTSSQDDPYLAGGPISSYNEQFF.

This clone was counted only a few times. The V and J genes are TRBV7-9 and TRBJ2-7; 7 nucleotides agree with TRBD1. Trimming took 5 bases from V and 0 from J; bases not matched to a gene: 4. The CDR3 has 14 residues. Per germline, CDR1 SEHNR and CDR2 FQNEAQ (reference sequence). CDR3: CASSSNRGSYEQYF. Written as DNA, the CDR3 is TGTGCCAGCAGCAGTAACAGGGGCTCCTACGAGCAGTACTTC. Full variable domain (outside the CDR3, taken from reference TRBV7-9 and TRBJ2-7): DTGVSQNPRHKITKRGQNVTFRCDPISEHNRLYWYRQTLGQGPEFLTYFQNEAQLEKSRLLSDRFSAERPKGSFSTLEIQRTEQGDSAMYLCASSSNRGSYEQYFGPGTRLTVT.

The chain links TRBV5-4 to TRBJ2-6; D remains unclear. Per the germline V gene, CDR1 is SGHNT and CDR2 is YYREEE (reference sequence). V lost 2 bases, J lost 4 bases, and 7 bases lay in between. The CDR3 consists of 14 residues. The CDR3 protein is CASSFKSGANVLTF. The CDR3 DNA reads as TGTGCCAGCAGCTTCAAGTCCGGGGCCAACGTCCTGACTTTC.

This clone has just a few counts. The chain couples TRBV10-3 to TRBJ2-7; a weak D match, TRBD2 (5 bases). The length of the CDR3 is 15 residues. Between the trimmed V and J ends, which lost 5 bases and 6 bases, there was a span of 20 bases. Germline V gene lookup returns CDR1 ENHRY and CDR2 SYGVKD. CDR3 protein: CAISIETGWTGEQYF. CDR3 sequence (DNA): TGTGCCATCAGTATTGAGACGGGGTGGACCGGCGAGCAGTACTTC.

The chain is built from TRBV19 and TRBJ1-1; TRBD1 matches 9 bases. Germline trimming cut 8 bases from V and 0 bases from J; bases unmatched to any gene: 4. The CDR3 consists of 14 residues. Germline assignment: CDR1 LNHDA and CDR2 SQIVND (reference sequence). The CDR3 is CASSRTGVNTEAFF. CDR3 nucleotides: TGTGCCAGTTCGAGGACAGGGGTGAACACTGAAGCTTTCTTT.

The chain is built from TRBV15 and TRBJ1-5, with D possibly being TRBD1 (5 bases). The CDR3 sequence is 14 residues long. Germline-derived CDR1 and CDR2 are LNHNV and YYDKDF (reference sequence). The V gene lost 5 bases and the J gene lost 9 bases, with 17 bases spanning the gap. The CDR3 bases are TGTGCCACCAGCCGGGGGGACGGGGAGGGGCCCCAGCATTTT. Its translation is CATSRGDGEGPQHF.

This clone has just a few counts. The chain's CDR3 is CASSQEEEEGVPISGNTIYF. The CDR3 DNA reads as TGTGCCAGCAGCCAAGAAGAGGAGGAGGGGGTCCCCATATCTGGAAACACCATATATTTT. V is TRBV14 and J is TRBJ1-3; D is possibly TRBD1 (6 bases). Germline V gene data show CDR1 as SGHDN and CDR2 as FVKESK. CDR3 length equals 20 residues. The V and J ends lost 0 bases and 1 base respectively, with 22 bases between them.

With respect to this clone: This same CDR3 is encoded by further DNA sequences in the sample. The chain combines TRBV28 with TRBJ2-7; D unclear. The CDR3 length is 12 residues. Deletions cut 2 bases from V and 3 bases from J, with 5 bases between. The germline gives CDR1 MDHEN, CDR2 SYDVKM. CDR3: CASSLTGYEQYF. CDR3 nucleotides: TGTGCCAGCAGTTTAACCGGCTACGAGCAGTACTTC.

This clone appeared a single time. V gene TRBV20-1 combines with J gene TRBJ1-4; 9 positions match TRBD1. V trimming: 4 bases; J trimming: 10 bases; junction bases outside the gene matches: 1. Germline loops: CDR1 DFQATT, CDR2 SNEGSKA (reference sequence). The CDR3 is made up of 11 amino acids. Written as DNA, the CDR3 is TGCAGTGCTAAGACAGGGGGAAAACTGTTTTTT. This translates into CSAKTGGKLFF.

In this sample, this clone turned up a few times. The V and J genes are TRBV9 and TRBJ2-3; 8 nucleotides align to TRBD2. Trimming cost V 0 bases and J 2 bases; bases outside gene matches: 8. The CDR3 sequence is 17 residues long. From germline, CDR1 is SGDLS and CDR2 YYNGEE. The CDR3 nucleotides are TGTGCCAGCAGCGTAGGGGTAACTAGCGGAGCCACAGATACGCAGTATTTT. It specifies CASSVGVTSGATDTQYF.

This clone appeared a few times. This chain joins TRBV10-2 and TRBJ1-5; D is unclear. V shed 6 bases and J shed 5 bases, with 8 bases lying between them. The germline gives CDR1 WSHSY, CDR2 SAAADI. This CDR3 spans 12 amino acids. The CDR3 DNA reads TGCGCCAGCAGCACGTTAGATCAGCCCCAGCATTTT. This sequence encodes CASSTLDQPQHF.